The table lists the clone carrying this T cell receptor (beta chain) with a few counts. A read error may explain this, as a much larger clone is one base away. Axillary draining lymph nodes of breast cancer patients supplied the node samples. This specimen comes from a study of breast tumors, draining lymph nodes, adjacent tissues. TCRdb re-called the multiplex PCR reads through MiXCR, storing one row per CDR3 protein. The table has 190,000 or so distinct CDR3 sequences, over 25% seen once. The V and J ends lost 8 bases and 7 bases respectively, with 6 bases between them. The CDR3 contains 9 residues. The germline V gene encodes CDR1 LNHDA and CDR2 SQIVND (reference sequence).

Sequencing was carried out using axillary lymph node tissue. V is TRBV19 and J is TRBJ2-7; D not certain. The clonotype was recovered from a female donor with breast cancer. Some clones in this sample may be carry-over from other donors' samples. CDR3: CASDAEQYF. The CDR3, as DNA: TGTGCCAGTGATGCGGAGCAGTACTTC.